This is a list of T cell receptor beta chains from one sample in a study of T cell responses to AZD1222 COVID-19 vaccine. Sequenced by immunoSEQ multiplex PCR; TCRdb stores in-frame clones only, minus some. The sample holds roughly 200,000 clones, about 90% seen once. Specimen: peripheral blood, collected on day 0 of AZD1222 vaccination. The receptors here all came from an adult in good health. Both conserved end residues are part of each CDR3.

TRBV28	TRBJ1-5	CASTPGQGNQPQHF
TRBV6-1	TRBJ1-2	CASSPPRGRVGYTF
TRBV7-8	TRBJ2-3	CASSLEGASSDTQYF
TRBV19	TRBJ2-7	CASSMVGSSYEQYF
TRBV4-1	TRBJ1-5	CASSQYGQGGGNQPQHF
TRBV19	TRBJ1-1	CASSPGRRSVNTEAFF
TRBV7-9	TRBJ2-3	CASSSPTSGGLREYF
TRBV6-1	TRBJ2-7	CASSEASQGGTTKQYF
TRBV19	TRBJ1-5	CASNFVGGGNQPQHF
TRBV3-1/TRBV3-2	TRBJ2-5	CASSQSIAGGGAQYF
TRBV19	TRBJ2-7	CASRPIGDGTYEQYF
TRBV13	TRBJ2-3	CASSSNDGGAADTQYF
TRBV14	TRBJ1-1	CASSQDPQHTRWHTEAFF
TRBV10-2	TRBJ2-2	CASSESSDIYTGELFF